Sequencing of this T cell receptor beta chain was carried out in a study of T cell responses to AZD1222 COVID-19 vaccine (dated by TCRdb to about 2021). In terms of the full investigation: AZD1222 recipients with second doses at about 4 weeks or about 12 weeks were pooled, because spike-specific TCR depth and breadth did not differ between schedules. TCR sequencing covered 230 to 250 trial participants: 200 to 220 given two doses of AZD1222 and 26 given two doses of MenACWY control vaccine. Trial participants were enrolled by age into subgroups of 18-55, 56-69 and 70-plus years, and roughly 150, 30 and 60 TCR-sequenced participants, respectively, were included in these subgroups.

The CDR3 regions of human TCRbeta chains were subjected to immunosequencing. The authors processed their data as follows. TCRs in the repertoires were compared against a reference library of SARS-CoV-2-specific TCRs that had been generated with the MIRA antigen-specificity platform. Breadth was defined as the fraction of unique TCRs that were SARS-CoV-2-associated, and depth was defined as the fraction of total T cells that were SARS-CoV-2-associated. Using the MIRA data, each spike-specific TCR was assigned both to the spike region to which the TCR was reactive and to a CD4 or CD8 class. Log10-transformed breadth and depth values were compared by one-way ANOVA with Sidak's multiple comparisons tests. TCRdb mirrors the immuneACCESS table, restricted to in-frame sequences. Some clones are absent from its copies; in checked studies, under half trace to an unresolved V gene, and the reason for the others is unknown. The D gene and trimming were derived from the DNA, and the V and J assignments and clone size from that table. This sample holds about 170,000 clones; 75% to 95% were observed only once. The ten largest clones represent approximately 3% of the sample.

On this clone: The specificity of this receptor is unknown. Per-nucleotide qualities are absent, and no much larger clonotype sits a single base away.

What the study reported, not specific to this receptor: Epitopes outside the regions mutated in the B.1.351 and B.1.1.7 variants were reportedly recognized by nearly half of the unique spike-specific TCRs. Most participants were white British and females outnumbered males, and the authors suggested that clonal diversity may have been underestimated. Because no day 14 peak-response samples were available, the repertoires could be characterized only after the peak T cell response. Conclusions about previously exposed vaccinees are limited because only five to seven AZD1222 recipients were SARS-CoV-2 seropositive at baseline. After two AZD1222 doses, both the breadth and the depth of spike-specific TCRs were significantly higher than at day 0 and than in MenACWY recipients. The whole spike protein was spanned by vaccine-associated CD4 TCRs, and dominant responses were seen in regions 160-218 and 743-854. The 56-69-year group was small, and its depth increase did not reach significance, likely because of low power.

The sample's time point label, in plain terms: baseline before first vaccination. Vaccinee samples were obtained from the UK trials COV001 and COV002, which included a single-blind randomized controlled phase 2/3 trial of AZD1222 (ChAdOx1 nCoV-19) in healthy adults. For TCRbeta chain sequencing, PBMC samples were collected from trial participants at day 0 and at day 28 after the second dose. The CDR3 runs 13 amino acids, cysteine and phenylalanine included. Kept here is only the CDR3 DNA, which spans 39 bases and is read in frame from base 1. V drops 5 bases and J drops 10 bases, leaving 12 bases in between. The germline V gene gives CDR1 as SGHAT and CDR2 as FQNNGV.

The sequence was obtained from an adult in good health. The sequencing used peripheral blood, collected on day 0 of AZD1222 vaccination. Recombination linked TRBV11-2 to TRBJ1-6, and the D gene may be TRBD1, 5 bases matching. The DNA sequence is as follows: TGTGCCAGCAGCCAAGACAGACTCTCACCCCTCCACTTT. Its protein is CASSQDRLSPLHF.